Included here is one TCR beta chain sequence, with context. This entry comes from a study of cytomegalovirus exposure and HLA in healthy donors. Sequenced by immunoSEQ multiplex PCR; TCRdb stores in-frame clones only, minus some. The data show tens of thousands of clones, 88% seen once. The CDR3 has 15 residues. Trimming took 0 bases from V and 6 from J; bases not matched to a gene: 4. Germline-derived CDR1 and CDR2 are SGDLS and YYNGEE. Sequences were obtained from PBMCs. The clonotype originates from a woman in her twenties or thirties in good health and CMV-seronegative. The V and J genes are TRBV9 and TRBJ2-3; 10 positions agree with TRBD2. The CDR3 DNA reads as TGTGCCAGCAGCGTAGCAACTAGCGGGGCCGATACGCAGTATTTT. As protein: CASSVATSGADTQYF.